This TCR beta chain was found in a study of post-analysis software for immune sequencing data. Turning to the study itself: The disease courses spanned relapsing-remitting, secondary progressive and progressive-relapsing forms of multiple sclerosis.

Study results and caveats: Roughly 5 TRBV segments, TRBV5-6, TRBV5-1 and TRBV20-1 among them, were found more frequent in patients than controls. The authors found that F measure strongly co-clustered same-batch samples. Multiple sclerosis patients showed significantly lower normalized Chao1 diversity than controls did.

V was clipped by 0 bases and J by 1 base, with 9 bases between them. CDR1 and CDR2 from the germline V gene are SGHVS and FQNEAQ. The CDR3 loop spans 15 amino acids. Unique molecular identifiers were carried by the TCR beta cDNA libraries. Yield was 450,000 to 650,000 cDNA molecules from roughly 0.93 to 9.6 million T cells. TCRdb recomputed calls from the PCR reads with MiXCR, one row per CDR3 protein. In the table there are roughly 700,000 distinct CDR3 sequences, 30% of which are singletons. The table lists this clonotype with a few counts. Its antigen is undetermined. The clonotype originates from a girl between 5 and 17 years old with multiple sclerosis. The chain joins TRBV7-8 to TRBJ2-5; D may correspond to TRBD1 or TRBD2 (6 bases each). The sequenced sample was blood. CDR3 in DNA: TGTGCCAGCAGCTTAGCCGAGGGGGGCCAAGAGACCCAGTACTTC. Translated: CASSLAEGGQETQYF.